These 27 T cell receptor beta chains were sequenced from one sample in a study of metastatic and nonmetastatic thyroid tumors. TCRdb redid the clone calls on the PCR reads using MiXCR. Of 6,500 to 10,000 clones in the sample, under 25% were seen once. Thyroid surgery had not been preceded by any treatment in any patient. Input material: tumor tissue. Receptors were obtained from a female donor with papillary thyroid cancer or a benign thyroid nodule (not recorded which). Some clones in this sample may be carry-over from other donors' samples.

This clone is a singleton in its sample. This chain connects TRBV11-3 to TRBJ1-2; TRBD1 might be the D (6 bases). The CDR3 is 14 amino acids. Germline V gives CDR1 SGHNT, CDR2 YENEEA. The ends were cut back, 2 bases at V and 8 bases at J, with 15 bases in the middle. The CDR3 coding sequence is TGTGCCAGCAGCTTAAATCAGGCAGGGGAAGGCTACACCTTC. Encoded protein: CASSLNQAGEGYTF.

This clone is medium-sized. This chain uses TRBV27 with TRBJ2-1; TRBD2 aligns across 12 bases. CDR1 MNHEY and CDR2 SMNVEV come from the germline V gene (reference sequence). There are 14 residues in the CDR3. J lost 4 bases, V lost 8 bases, and 3 bases had no gene match. The DNA for the CDR3 is TGTGCCAGCCGGACTAGCGGGACTTACAATGAGCAGTTCTTC. Protein product: CASRTSGTYNEQFF.

This clone was counted many times. The CDR3 sequence is CSVRTDTQYF. CDR3 coding DNA: TGCAGCGTACGCACAGATACGCAGTATTTT. The rearrangement uses TRBV29-1 and TRBJ2-3; D ambiguous. CDR3 length: 10 amino acids. The V gene's germline CDR1 is SQVTM and CDR2 ANQGSEA. The V gene lost 6 bases and the J gene lost 1 base, with 2 bases spanning the gap.

The sample holds many counts of this clone. V is TRBV11-3 and J is TRBJ1-1; D might be TRBD1 (5 bases). V lost 6 bases to trimming and J lost 0 bases, with 14 bases between them. The CDR3 totals 15 residues. Germline V gene data show CDR1 as SGHNT and CDR2 as YENEEA. The CDR3, as DNA: TGTGCCAGCAGGGCCCCCGGGACGGTGAACACTGAAGCTTTCTTT. Protein product: CASRAPGTVNTEAFF.

This clone was recorded many times. The DNA for the CDR3 is TGTGCCAGCAGTTTAAGGACAGGGGGCTTGGAGACCCAGTACTTC. This translates into CASSLRTGGLETQYF. The rearrangement links TRBV28 to TRBJ2-5; 11 nucleotides agree with TRBD1. Germline values: CDR1 MDHEN, CDR2 SYDVKM. The CDR3 loop spans 15 amino acids. V trimming: 2 bases; J trimming: 5 bases; junction bases outside the gene matches: 4.

Turning to this clone: Its ends do not fully match the called genes, so a read error is possible. V usage is TRBV20-1 and J usage is TRBJ2-3, with D uncertain. The CDR3 is 13 amino acids. Germline-derived CDR1 and CDR2 are DFQATT and SNEGSKA (reference sequence). The CDR3 coding sequence is TGCAGTGGCCACCGGGTAACCACAGATACTCAGTATTTT. Residues: CSGHRVTTDTQYF.

The rearrangement uses TRBV27 and TRBJ2-1; 9 nucleotides align to TRBD2. The CDR3 runs 15 residues. Losses at the gene ends were 8 bases for V and 8 bases for J; bases not matched to a gene: 13. CDR1 and CDR2 from the germline V gene are MNHEY and SMNVEV (reference sequence). The DNA of the CDR3 is TGTGCCAGCGGGGGGGCGGGAGGGCTAAGGGATGAGCAGTTCTTC. Its protein is CASGGAGGLRDEQFF.

This sequence joins TRBV7-3 and TRBJ2-2; perhaps TRBD2 as D (6 bases). CDR1 and CDR2 (germline): SGHTA, FQGTGA. The germline V and J ends were trimmed by 4 bases and 7 bases, with 16 bases remaining between them. The CDR3 is 15 amino acids. This CDR3 reads CASSSFAGRYGELFF. For the CDR3, the DNA is TGTGCCAGCAGCTCGTTCGCAGGGAGGTACGGGGAGCTGTTTTTT. The entire variable domain, with the rest obtained from reference TRBV7-3 and TRBJ2-2, is as follows: GAGVSQTPSNKVTEKGKYVELRCDPISGHTALYWYRQSLGQGPEFLIYFQGTGAADDSGLPNDRFFAVRPEGSVSTLKIQRTERGDSAVYLCASSSFAGRYGELFFGEGSRLTVL.

V is TRBV5-1 and J is TRBJ1-6; no reliable D call. V gave up 6 bases and J gave up 9 bases, with 13 bases separating them. CDR3 length: 13 amino acids. The germline V gene has CDR1 SGHRS and CDR2 YFSETQ. The CDR3, as DNA: TGCGCCAGCATCGAGTGGGCGATTTCACCCCTCCACTTT. Its protein is CASIEWAISPLHF.

Concerning this clone: An end of the junction does not agree with germline; a read error may underlie this. This sequence joins TRBV9 and TRBJ1-2; 9 positions match TRBD1. Looked up from germline, CDR1 is SGDLS and CDR2 is YYNGEE. The CDR3 consists of 14 residues. The CDR3 is CAGSAQTGGGGYTF. The CDR3 DNA is TGTGCCGGCAGCGCCCAGACAGGGGGTGGTGGCTACACCTTC.

At least ten counts were recorded for this clone. This chain links TRBV7-6 with TRBJ2-3; no clear D gene. CDR3 length: 13 amino acids. Trimming removed 5 bases at V and 3 bases at J, with 9 bases between. Germline V CDR1 and CDR2: SGHVS, FNYEAQ. CDR3 sequence reads: CASSSLATDTQYF. CDR3 bases: TGTGCCAGCAGCAGCCTCGCGACAGATACGCAGTATTTT.

This clone has only a few counts. The chain combines TRBV28 with TRBJ1-2; possible D gene TRBD1, 6 bases. This CDR3 is built from 18 residues. V was shortened by 6 bases and J by 4 bases, with 27 bases between the two germline ends. CDR1 is MDHEN and CDR2 is SYDVKM in the germline V gene. Here the CDR3 DNA reads TGTGCCAGCAGCCCCGCACAGGGTCCAATTCTTTACCTCTATGGCTACACCTTC. Translated, it gives CASSPAQGPILYLYGYTF.

This clone is labeled as medium-sized (0.01 to 0.1%). This rearrangement joins TRBV12-3 or TRBV12-4 to TRBJ1-5; possibly TRBD1 for D (5 bases). V was clipped by 6 bases and J by 2 bases, with 14 bases between them. The CDR3 covers 15 residues. This CDR3 reads CASREGNEGNQPQHF. The CDR3 bases are TGTGCCAGCAGGGAGGGGAACGAGGGCAATCAGCCCCAGCATTTT.

This clone occurred a few times. This chain uses TRBV19 with TRBJ1-1, with D uncertain. Per germline, CDR1 LNHDA and CDR2 SQIVND (reference sequence). V lost 7 bases and J 0 bases, leaving 6 bases between the germline ends. The CDR3 is 12 amino acids. CDR3 amino acids: CASNHMNTEAFF. The CDR3 bases are TGTGCCAGTAACCACATGAACACTGAAGCTTTCTTT.

This clone was detected only a few times. The final CDR3 position lacks the conserved phenylalanine or tryptophan, pointing to a likely read error. The chain employs TRBV6-8 and TRBJ1-1; D gene ambiguous. The V gene's germline CDR1 is MNHGY and CDR2 SAAAGT. The CDR3 loop spans 13 amino acids. Between the trimmed V and J ends, which lost 6 bases and 11 bases, there was a span of 19 bases. CDR3 in amino acids: CASRSTWLGFAFS. The CDR3 DNA follows: TGTGCCAGCAGATCGACGTGGCTAGGTTTCGCTTTCTCT.

The chain joins TRBV7-3 to TRBJ2-1; possibly TRBD1 for D (6 bases). Germline V gives CDR1 SGHTA, CDR2 FQGTGA. CDR3 length: 13 residues. V was shortened by 6 bases and J by 7 bases, with 13 bases between the two germline ends. As DNA, the CDR3 is TGTGCCAGCAGACTAGGGGGTGGAAATGAGCAGTTCTTC. Its translation is CASRLGGGNEQFF.

This clone was recorded a few times. The chain has TRBV27 and TRBJ2-1; D is undetermined. The CDR3 has 14 residues. Germline CDR1 reads MNHEY; CDR2 reads SMNVEV (reference sequence). V lost 5 bases to trimming and J lost 9 bases, with 17 bases between them. The CDR3 loop reads CASSRYLTGCEQFF. The CDR3 DNA sequence: TGTGCCAGCAGTCGGTATTTGACGGGCTGTGAGCAGTTCTTC.

This chain links TRBV5-6 with TRBJ2-3, with a weak D call TRBD1 (6 bases). Trimming left V 5 bases short and J 3 bases short, with 10 bases between. The CDR3 has 13 residues. CDR1 is SGHDT and CDR2 is YYEEEE in the germline V gene. The CDR3 loop reads CASSLRGTDTQYF. Written as DNA, the CDR3 is TGTGCCAGCAGTCTCAGGGGAACAGATACGCAGTATTTT.

The rearrangement joins TRBV4-1 to TRBJ2-3; 12 nucleotides match TRBD1. From germline, CDR1 is MGHRA and CDR2 YSYEKL. V dropped 1 base and J dropped 5; count of bases not matched to a gene: 7. This CDR3 region has 17 residues. Here the CDR3 DNA reads TGCGCCAGCAGCCAAGTCGAACGGGACAGGGGGCGAGATACGCAGTATTTT. It encodes CASSQVERDRGRDTQYF.

The rearrangement links TRBV7-8 to TRBJ2-7; 13 bases agree with TRBD2. The CDR3 runs to 13 residues. Germline CDR1 SGHVS, CDR2 FQNEAQ. The V and J ends lost 4 bases and 11 bases, in that order; junction bases with no gene match: 5. In nucleotides, the CDR3 is TGTGCCAGCAGCTCGACTAGCGGGGGGTTAGAGTACTTC. Translating gives CASSSTSGGLEYF. The whole variable domain, filled in from reference TRBV7-8 and TRBJ2-7, reads GAGVSQSPRYKVAKRGQDVALRCDPISGHVSLFWYQQALGQGPEFLTYFQNEAQLDKSGLPSDRFFAERPEGSVSTLKIQRTQQEDSAVYLCASSSTSGGLEYFGPGTRLTVT.

In this sample, this clone turned up many times. The CDR3 reads CASSPGGGGYTF. The DNA of the CDR3 is TGCGCCAGCAGTCCGGGGGGAGGAGGCTACACCTTC. The genes are TRBV4-1 and TRBJ1-2, with D perhaps matching TRBD1 (5 bases). The length of the CDR3 is 12 residues. Germline CDR1 is MGHRA and CDR2 is YSYEKL. V lost 6 bases to trimming and J lost 8 bases, with 13 bases between them.

This clone is termed medium-sized. The chain is built from TRBV6-1 and TRBJ1-2; possibly TRBD1 for D (6 bases). Trimming pared 3 bases from V and 7 bases from J, leaving 12 bases between. Per the germline V gene, CDR1 is MNHNS and CDR2 is SASEGT. The CDR3 contains 13 residues. CDR3 DNA sequence: TGTGCCAGCAGTGAGGGCAGGGGAGCTGGCTACACCTTC. This gives the protein CASSEGRGAGYTF.

There are many counts of this clone. V usage is TRBV5-1 and J usage is TRBJ2-3; 12 nucleotides align to TRBD2. The germline V gene encodes CDR1 SGHRS and CDR2 YFSETQ. V dropped 3 bases and J dropped 1; count of bases not matched to a gene: 6. CDR3 length: 17 residues. Written as DNA, the CDR3 is TGCGCCAGCAGCTCTACTAGCGGGGGGATAGGCACAGATACGCAGTATTTT. This translates into CASSSTSGGIGTDTQYF.

By share, this clone ranks as medium-sized. CDR3 nucleotides: TGTGCCAGCAGTTTATCTTCCCTCGAGCAGTACTTC. It is translated as CASSLSSLEQYF. This chain links TRBV28 with TRBJ2-7; no firm D call. Looked up from germline, CDR1 is MDHEN and CDR2 is SYDVKM. V was pared by 1 base and J by 6 bases, with 7 bases between. The CDR3 sequence is 12 residues long. Supplemented by reference TRBV28 and TRBJ2-7, the full variable domain reads DVKVTQSSRYLVKRTGEKVFLECVQDMDHENMFWYRQDPGLGLRLIYFSYDVKMKEKGDIPEGYSVSREKKERFSLILESASTNQTSMYLCASSLSSLEQYFGPGTRLTVT.

The chain combines TRBV5-1 with TRBJ2-1, with 9 bases that match TRBD1. This CDR3 has 16 residues. Losses at the gene ends were 2 bases for V and 8 bases for J; bases not matched to a gene: 11. CDR1 is SGHRS and CDR2 is YFSETQ in the germline V gene. For the CDR3, the DNA is TGCGCCAGCAGCTTAACAGGGGGCACCGCAGTCGATGAGCAGTTCTTC. This codes for CASSLTGGTAVDEQFF. The whole variable domain, filled in from reference TRBV5-1 and TRBJ2-1, reads KAGVTQTPRYLIKTRGQQVTLSCSPISGHRSVSWYQQTPGQGLQFLFEYFSETQRNKGNFPGRFSGRQFSNSRSEMNVSTLELGDSALYLCASSLTGGTAVDEQFFGPGTRLTVL.

By its share, this clone is medium-sized. The genes are TRBV5-8 and TRBJ1-6, with 7 nucleotides matching TRBD1. J was trimmed by 14 bases and V by 2 bases; bases with no gene match: 10. The CDR3 consists of 14 residues. In germline, CDR1 is SGHTS, CDR2 YDEGEE. The CDR3 DNA reads TGTGCCAGCAGCTTCGACAGGGCCCAGGGGGCCCTCCACTTT. The encoded protein is CASSFDRAQGALHF.

In its sample, this clone was seen a few times. This CDR3 reads CASTPPRGKPNYGYTF. CDR3 DNA sequence: TGTGCCAGCACCCCCCCGAGGGGTAAACCAAACTATGGCTACACCTTC. The chain is built from TRBV28 and TRBJ1-2; weak D call: TRBD1 (5 bases). V lost 7 bases and J lost 2, with 20 bases in between. Germline V lookup: CDR1 MDHEN, CDR2 SYDVKM. This CDR3 is 16 amino acids long.